Listed here are 18 T cell receptor beta chains from one sample, sequenced in a study of CDR3 diversity in severe acne. TCRdb fed the PCR reads into MiXCR, producing one record per CDR3 protein. The profile shows more than 80,000 distinct CDR3 sequences, approximately 49% of them singletons. Input material: blood. The receptors derive from a male donor with severe acne vulgaris.

This clonotype was seen at least ten times. DNA for the CDR3: TGTGCCAGCAGTCGGGGTAGCGGATCCTACGAGCAGTACTTC. Its translation is CASSRGSGSYEQYF. The chain uses TRBV2 and TRBJ2-7; tentative D call: TRBD2 (6 bases). There are 14 residues in the CDR3. V was pared by 5 bases and J by 1 base, with 12 bases between. The germline CDR1 and CDR2 sequences are SNHLY and FYNNEI.

This chain joins TRBV19 and TRBJ2-6; D gene ambiguous. V lost 5 bases to trimming and J lost 0 bases, with 8 bases between them. Germline values: CDR1 LNHDA, CDR2 SQIVND (reference sequence). This CDR3 spans 15 amino acids. The CDR3 bases are TGTGCCAGTAGTCGTGATGGCTCTGGGGCCAACGTCCTGACTTTC. It yields the protein CASSRDGSGANVLTF.

The chain employs TRBV19 and TRBJ1-5; D remains unclear. The CDR3 covers 12 residues. Germline-derived CDR1 and CDR2 are LNHDA and SQIVND (reference sequence). V was clipped by 6 bases and J by 11 bases, with 14 bases between them. This CDR3 is CASSGARPTQHF. Here the CDR3 DNA reads TGTGCCAGTAGCGGAGCCCGCCCCACCCAGCATTTT.

The chain uses TRBV20-1 and TRBJ2-5; TRBD1 or TRBD2 may be the D gene (6 bases each). Germline V gives CDR1 DFQATT, CDR2 SNEGSKA (reference sequence). CDR3 length equals 15 residues. V lost 6 bases and J lost 0, with 17 bases in between. This chain's CDR3 is CSARLGGRDQETQYF. The CDR3 nucleotides read TGCAGTGCCCGGCTCGGGGGCCGTGACCAAGAGACCCAGTACTTC.

V and J are TRBV10-3 and TRBJ2-5; D may be TRBD1 (5 bases). The CDR3 runs 16 residues. The germline CDR1 and CDR2 sequences are ENHRY and SYGVKD. V was shortened by 4 bases and J by 7 bases, with 22 bases between the two germline ends. CDR3 loop: CAISGTYGALQGTQYF. The CDR3 DNA sequence: TGTGCCATCAGTGGGACCTACGGAGCGCTCCAGGGGACCCAGTACTTC.

The table lists this clonotype with many counts. The chain has TRBV10-3 and TRBJ2-7; D is possibly TRBD2 (6 bases). CDR1 and CDR2 (germline): ENHRY, SYGVKD. The CDR3 covers 14 residues. Trimming took 4 bases from V and 3 from J, leaving 13 bases between them. DNA of the CDR3: TGTGCCATCAGTGCCCGGGGACTTAACTACGAGCAGTACGTC. Amino acids: CAISARGLNYEQYV.

V is TRBV29-1 and J is TRBJ2-7; 10 bases line up with TRBD1. This CDR3 is 15 amino acids long. Per the germline V gene, CDR1 is SQVTM and CDR2 is ANQGSEA. CDR3 in DNA: TGCAGGAGGGGGACAGGGGTGGGAGACTCCCCCGAGCAGTACTTC. Its translation is CRRGTGVGDSPEQYF.

Concerning this clonotype: The limits of the CDR3 on the DNA are not certain, so only TCRdb's listed CDR3 is given. This CDR3 is CASSLDEQYFGHTSTDTQYF. The chain is built from TRBV28 and TRBJ2-3. Germline V lookup: CDR1 MDHEN, CDR2 SYDVKM. Including both end residues, the CDR3 is 20 amino acids long.

The chain has TRBV25-1 and TRBJ1-5; 10 bases are a match to TRBD1. Germline loops: CDR1 MGHDK, CDR2 SYGVNS. After removal of 5 bases from V and 6 bases from J, the junction contained 4 bases not matched to a gene. This CDR3 is built from 14 residues. DNA of the CDR3: TGTGCCAGCAGTCCCCGGGACAGGGGTCAGCCCCAGCATTTT. This gives the protein CASSPRDRGQPQHF.

This clonotype was seen only a few times. The gene calls are TRBV20-1 and TRBJ1-2; no reliable D call. The CDR3 runs to 13 residues. Germline CDR1 DFQATT, CDR2 SNEGSKA (reference sequence). Trimming shortened V by 0 bases and J by 3 bases, and 8 bases separated the two germline ends. This CDR3 reads CSARDLEHYGYTF. In nucleotides, the CDR3 is TGCAGTGCTAGAGATTTAGAACACTATGGCTACACCTTC.

At least ten counts were recorded for this clonotype. The genes are TRBV6-5 and TRBJ2-5, with 13 nucleotides matching TRBD2. Looked up from germline, CDR1 is MNHEY and CDR2 is SVGAGI. There are 18 residues in the CDR3. V dropped 5 bases and J dropped 1; count of bases not matched to a gene: 10. The CDR3 region is CASSPRTSGRGTQETQYF. The CDR3 DNA reads as TGTGCCAGCAGTCCGCGGACTAGCGGGAGAGGCACCCAAGAGACCCAGTACTTC.

This clonotype was seen repeatedly, ten times or more. The CDR3 bases are TGTGCCAGCAGCTTAGCCCCCAGATATTCCTACGAGCAGTACGTC. Amino acid sequence: CASSLAPRYSYEQYV. The chain carries TRBV11-3 and TRBJ2-7; D unclear. Trimming removed 1 base at V and 1 base at J, with 11 bases between. CDR1 SGHNT and CDR2 YENEEA come from the germline V gene. This CDR3 spans 15 amino acids.

The chain couples TRBV7-2 to TRBJ2-5, with 12 bases that match TRBD2. The CDR3 contains 17 residues. The J segment lost 4 bases and the V segment lost 5 bases, leaving 11 bases of the junction unmatched. Germline lookup yields CDR1 SGHTA and CDR2 FQGNSA. The CDR3 bases are TGTGCCAGCAGCCCGACTAGCGGGAGCAGGCCCGCAGAGACCCAGTACTTC. Amino acids: CASSPTSGSRPAETQYF.

This clonotype is classed as medium-sized. The chain couples TRBV15 to TRBJ1-4, with 9 bases matching TRBD1. There are 15 residues in the CDR3. The V and J ends lost 3 bases and 8 bases, in that order; junction bases with no gene match: 7. The germline CDR1 and CDR2 sequences are LNHNV and YYDKDF (reference sequence). CDR3 sequence: CATSSPGQGWEKLFF. As DNA, the CDR3 is TGTGCCACCAGCAGTCCGGGACAGGGTTGGGAAAAACTGTTTTTT.

This chain joins TRBV11-2 and TRBJ2-7, with D possibly being TRBD2 (6 bases). The CDR3 has 20 residues. Germline assignment: CDR1 SGHAT and CDR2 FQNNGV. V was shortened by 1 base and J by 6 bases, with 31 bases between the two germline ends. The CDR3 spells CASSLVLGPGTPYGPSEQYV. CDR3 in DNA: TGTGCCAGCAGCTTAGTCTTGGGCCCCGGGACTCCATACGGCCCTTCCGAGCAGTACGTC.

J is TRBJ2-7 and V is TRBV29-1; D may be TRBD1 or TRBD2 (6 bases each). Germline lookup yields CDR1 SQVTM and CDR2 ANQGSEA. The CDR3 totals 13 residues. The CDR3 DNA reads TGCAGTGCTAGAGATCGGGGGCGGTACGAGCAGTACTTC. Protein sequence: CSARDRGRYEQYF.

This chain uses TRBV10-2 with TRBJ2-7; D uncertain. The CDR3 totals 13 residues. V lost 3 bases and J 0 bases, leaving 6 bases between the germline ends. Germline CDR1 and CDR2: WSHSY and SAAADI. The CDR3 DNA is TGCGCCAGCAGTGAAAGGAGCTCCTACGAGCAGTACTTC. Protein: CASSERSSYEQYF.

To note about this clonotype: Given a much more abundant clone one base away, this may be a read error. J is TRBJ1-2 and V is TRBV7-8, with D unclear. V lost 1 base and J lost 4, with 13 bases in between. Germline V CDR1 and CDR2: SGHVS, FQNEAQ. The CDR3 spans 15 residues. CDR3 sequence: CASSLGPGEPYGYTF. CDR3 coding DNA: TGTGCCAGCAGCTTAGGACCCGGGGAGCCCTATGGCTACACCTTC. The full variable domain, its missing parts supplied by reference TRBV7-8 and TRBJ1-2, is GAGVSQSPRYKVAKRGQDVALRCDPISGHVSLFWYQQALGQGPEFLTYFQNEAQLDKSGLPSDRFFAERPEGSVSTLKIQRTQQEDSAVYLCASSLGPGEPYGYTFGSGTRLTVV.